The 27 T cell receptor beta chains in this list originate from one sample, sequenced in a study of shared clonotypes between healthy human individuals. Measured with immunoSEQ multiplex PCR; TCRdb has only the in-frame clones, and not every one. The table has 1,400,000 or so clones, around 98.5% seen once; the top ten hold approximately 0.4%. The material sequenced was naive CD4+ T cells sorted from blood. Subset given: CD45RA+ positively selected. The receptors originated from a man aged 25-45 years in good health.

The chain employs TRBV28 and TRBJ1-2; D is ambiguous. V shed 2 bases and J shed 8 bases, with 6 bases lying between them. Germline V lookup: CDR1 MDHEN, CDR2 SYDVKM. The length of the CDR3 is 11 residues. The CDR3: CASSLNQGYTF. The DNA for the CDR3 is TGTGCCAGCAGTTTAAATCAGGGCTACACCTTC.

The chain links TRBV4-1 to TRBJ2-1; possible D gene TRBD2, 6 bases. This CDR3 has 15 residues. CDR1 is MGHRA and CDR2 is YSYEKL in the germline V gene. V was trimmed by 1 base and J by 0 bases, leaving 7 bases between them. The CDR3: CASSQAGGSYNEQFF. DNA for the CDR3: TGCGCCAGCAGCCAAGCCGGGGGCTCCTACAATGAGCAGTTCTTC.

The chain combines TRBV5-1 with TRBJ1-1; D call uncertain. The germline V gene encodes CDR1 SGHRS and CDR2 YFSETQ. The V and J ends lost 0 bases and 4 bases respectively, with 10 bases between them. The CDR3 is 14 amino acids. CDR3 region: CASSLAWEGTEAFF. The CDR3 bases are TGCGCCAGCAGCTTGGCGTGGGAGGGCACTGAAGCTTTCTTT.

The chain couples TRBV5-4 to TRBJ2-1; TRBD1 aligns across 8 bases. Germline CDR1 is SGHNT and CDR2 is YYREEE (reference sequence). J lost 4 bases, V lost 4 bases, and 13 bases had no gene match. The CDR3 length is 17 residues. Here the CDR3 DNA reads TGTGCCAGCAGCCCAAAGATCCTGGACAGGGAATACAATGAGCAGTTCTTC. As protein: CASSPKILDREYNEQFF.

The rearrangement uses TRBV11-2 and TRBJ2-5; tentative D call: TRBD2 (6 bases). CDR3 length: 13 amino acids. V dropped 5 bases and J dropped 5 bases, with 12 bases sitting between them. The germline gives CDR1 SGHAT, CDR2 FQNNGV. CDR3 in DNA: TGTGCCAGCAGCACTAGCTTTTTGGAGACCCAGTACTTC. Translation gives CASSTSFLETQYF.

The chain has TRBV7-2 and TRBJ2-7, with 7 bases identical to TRBD1. The CDR3 is made up of 13 amino acids. After removal of 5 bases from V and 4 bases from J, the junction contained 5 bases not matched to a gene. Looked up from germline, CDR1 is SGHTA and CDR2 is FQGNSA. The CDR3 region has the DNA TGTGCCAGCAGCGGAATGACAGGGTACGAGCAGTACTTC. It translates to CASSGMTGYEQYF.

This sequence joins TRBV5-1 and TRBJ2-7; 9 nucleotides line up with TRBD2. Germline V gene lookup returns CDR1 SGHRS and CDR2 YFSETQ. V gave up 0 bases and J gave up 7 bases; unmatched junction bases: 8. The CDR3 has 15 amino acids. The chain's CDR3 is CASSLVSGGTWEQYF. The CDR3 DNA is TGCGCCAGCAGCTTGGTTAGCGGGGGAACCTGGGAGCAGTACTTC.

This chain joins TRBV5-3 and TRBJ2-1; 12 nucleotides agree with TRBD2. TRBV5-3 is marked as an open reading frame, function uncertain. J was trimmed by 1 base and V by 3 bases; bases with no gene match: 11. This CDR3 comprises 19 residues. CDR3 in DNA: TGTGCCAGAAGCTCCCCTCCTAGCGGGAGGGCCAGGTCCTACAATGAGCAGTTCTTC. It yields the protein CARSSPPSGRARSYNEQFF.

This rearrangement joins TRBV6-6 to TRBJ2-5, with unresolved D. V lost 1 base to trimming and J lost 5 bases, with 8 bases between them. The CDR3 has 13 residues. CDR1 and CDR2 from the germline V gene are MNHNY and SVGAGI (reference sequence). CDR3 DNA: TGTGCCAGCAGTTACTGGGGTCGGGAGACCCAGTACTTC. Translated: CASSYWGRETQYF.

This chain joins TRBV14 and TRBJ2-7; 8 bases line up with TRBD2. The V gene end was trimmed by 1 base and the J gene end by 5 bases; junction bases not matched to a gene: 7. The CDR3 runs to 15 residues. Germline CDR1 reads SGHDN; CDR2 reads FVKESK. The CDR3 spells CASSQGSGSSNEQYF. The CDR3 DNA reads TGTGCCAGCAGCCAAGGGAGCGGGAGCAGCAACGAGCAGTACTTC.

The J gene is TRBJ2-1, the V gene TRBV10-3; 7 bases match TRBD2. The CDR3 has 15 amino acids. Germline V lookup: CDR1 ENHRY, CDR2 SYGVKD. V shed 6 bases, J shed 9 bases, and the junction held 14 bases outside the gene matches. CDR3 residues: CAIRGGLIIGTEQFF. Written as DNA, the CDR3 is TGTGCCATCAGGGGGGGGTTAATTATTGGGACTGAGCAGTTCTTC.

The genes are TRBV7-9 and TRBJ2-3, with unresolved D. The CDR3 consists of 13 residues. With 3 bases removed from V and 12 bases from J, the gap between germline ends came to 16 bases. Germline V gives CDR1 SEHNR, CDR2 FQNEAQ (reference sequence). CDR3 sequence (DNA): TGTGCCAGCAGCTTCATCGAGGCGGCCTATCAGTATTTT. Encoded protein: CASSFIEAAYQYF.

This clone was detected once. The sample contains more than one DNA sequence encoding this CDR3. The J gene is TRBJ2-1, the V gene TRBV6-4, with D unresolved. The germline V gene has CDR1 MRHNA and CDR2 SNTAGT. The CDR3 covers 13 residues. V gave up 0 bases and J gave up 0 bases, with 0 bases separating them. The chain's CDR3 is CASSDSSYNEQFF. The CDR3 DNA sequence: TGTGCCAGCAGTGACTCCTCCTACAATGAGCAGTTCTTC.

Details on this clone: The same CDR3 is also encoded by other DNA sequences in this sample. The chain joins TRBV7-9 to TRBJ2-1; 9 bases map to TRBD2. The trim removed 3 bases at V and 7 bases at J, leaving 1 base unmatched. The germline V gene has CDR1 SEHNR and CDR2 FQNEAQ (reference sequence). This CDR3 region has 13 residues. CDR3 in amino acids: CASSLLAGNEQFF. CDR3 coding DNA: TGTGCCAGCAGCTTGCTAGCGGGGAATGAGCAGTTCTTC. The variable domain in full, completed from reference TRBV7-9 and TRBJ2-1, reads DTGVSQNPRHKITKRGQNVTFRCDPISEHNRLYWYRQTLGQGPEFLTYFQNEAQLEKSRLLSDRFSAERPKGSFSTLEIQRTEQGDSAMYLCASSLLAGNEQFFGPGTRLTVL.

The chain employs TRBV11-1 and TRBJ2-4, with D tentatively TRBD1 (7 bases). This CDR3 region has 16 residues. The germline CDR1 and CDR2 sequences are SGHAT and FQDESV (reference sequence). Trimming pared 5 bases from V and 1 base from J, leaving 15 bases between. The CDR3 sequence: CASSPGQSGAKNIQYF. CDR3 sequence (DNA): TGTGCCAGCAGCCCGGGACAGAGCGGGGCCAAAAACATTCAGTACTTC.

The chain is built from TRBV7-2 and TRBJ2-1, with D possibly called TRBD1 or TRBD2 (5 bases each). V was clipped by 1 base and J by 4 bases, with 11 bases between them. Germline V CDR1 and CDR2: SGHTA, FQGNSA. The CDR3 runs 15 residues. The CDR3 loop is CASSLGGGQYNEQFF. Written as DNA, the CDR3 is TGTGCCAGCAGCTTAGGGGGCGGGCAGTACAATGAGCAGTTCTTC.

This rearrangement joins TRBV6-1 to TRBJ1-2; no reliable D call. Germline V gene data show CDR1 as MNHNS and CDR2 as SASEGT. Deletions cut 2 bases from V and 8 bases from J, with 24 bases between. The CDR3 runs 17 residues. This CDR3 reads CASSEFAIPQALRGYTF. The DNA of the CDR3 is TGTGCCAGCAGTGAATTTGCAATCCCTCAGGCCCTGCGGGGCTACACCTTC.

The CDR3 loop reads CATREGTTDTQYF. The CDR3 DNA reads TGTGCCACCAGGGAGGGAACCACAGATACGCAGTATTTT. The chain joins TRBV15 to TRBJ2-3; a weak D match, TRBD2 (6 bases). Germline CDR1 LNHNV, CDR2 YYDKDF (reference sequence). This CDR3 spans 13 amino acids. V lost 6 bases and J 2 bases, leaving 9 bases between the germline ends.

The chain links TRBV29-1 to TRBJ2-1; D is undetermined. The CDR3 covers 12 residues. V lost 7 bases and J lost 8, with 15 bases in between. CDR1 and CDR2 (germline): SQVTM, ANQGSEA. The CDR3: CSAVRISHEQFF. The DNA for the CDR3 is TGCAGCGCCGTTCGGATTAGTCATGAGCAGTTCTTC.

V usage is TRBV18 and J usage is TRBJ2-1, with unresolved D. Germline CDR1 reads KGHSH; CDR2 reads LQKENI. V lost 2 bases and J lost 4, with 15 bases in between. This CDR3 spans 16 amino acids. The CDR3 loop reads CASSPSSRELYNEQFF. The CDR3 region has the DNA TGTGCCAGCTCACCATCTTCAAGAGAACTGTACAATGAGCAGTTCTTC.

The chain employs TRBV9 and TRBJ2-7; D perhaps matches TRBD1 (5 bases). Trimming cost V 2 bases and J 0 bases, with 9 bases left between them. Looked up from germline, CDR1 is SGDLS and CDR2 is YYNGEE. The CDR3 spans 14 residues. The CDR3 bases are TGTGCCAGCAGCGTGACAGAGCACTCCTACGAGCAGTACTTC. Its protein product is CASSVTEHSYEQYF.

The chain recombines TRBV4-1 with TRBJ1-3; possible D gene TRBD1, 5 bases. Germline CDR1 MGHRA, CDR2 YSYEKL. Between the trimmed V and J ends, which lost 4 bases and 0 bases, there was a span of 7 bases. The CDR3 is made up of 14 amino acids. As DNA, the CDR3 is TGCGCCAGCAGCCTCAGGGACTCTGGAAACACCATATATTTT. Its protein is CASSLRDSGNTIYF.

CDR3 protein: CASSNPYNEQFF. The DNA of the CDR3 is TGTGCCAGCAGTAACCCCTACAATGAGCAGTTCTTC. The chain joins TRBV6-5 to TRBJ2-1; D is uncertain. V dropped 5 bases and J dropped 2 bases, with 4 bases sitting between them. This CDR3 spans 12 amino acids. Looked up from germline, CDR1 is MNHEY and CDR2 is SVGAGI.

This sequence joins TRBV7-2 and TRBJ1-2, with TRBD1 identical over 8 bases. The trim removed 3 bases at V and 4 bases at J, leaving 10 bases unmatched. This CDR3 comprises 16 residues. Germline loops: CDR1 SGHTA, CDR2 FQGNSA. This CDR3 reads CASSFQGAKGGYGYTF. CDR3 in DNA: TGTGCCAGCAGCTTCCAGGGGGCAAAAGGCGGCTATGGCTACACCTTC.

This chain connects TRBV7-8 to TRBJ2-2, with TRBD1 matching over 7 bases. The junction had 5 bases not matched to a gene; V was cut back by 6 bases and J by 4 bases. This CDR3 spans 14 amino acids. Germline V gene data show CDR1 as SGHVS and CDR2 as FQNEAQ. CDR3 in amino acids: CASSRTGATGELFF. DNA of the CDR3: TGTGCCAGCAGTCGTACAGGGGCCACCGGGGAGCTGTTTTTT.

The V call is TRBV6-5, the J call TRBJ1-5; D gene ambiguous. V lost 0 bases and J lost 4, with 7 bases in between. The CDR3 has 14 residues. Germline lookup yields CDR1 MNHEY and CDR2 SVGAGI. The CDR3 DNA reads as TGTGCCAGCAGTTACTCCTCACCGAATCAGCCCCAGCATTTT. It is translated as CASSYSSPNQPQHF.

J is TRBJ2-5 and V is TRBV19, with D possibly called TRBD1 or TRBD2 (5 bases each). CDR3 length: 12 amino acids. Between the trimmed V and J ends, which lost 3 bases and 9 bases, there was a span of 11 bases. The germline V gene encodes CDR1 LNHDA and CDR2 SQIVND (reference sequence). The CDR3 loop reads CASSIGWGSQYF. For the CDR3, the DNA is TGTGCCAGTAGTATTGGTTGGGGGTCCCAGTACTTC.